This TCR beta chain derives from a study of cytomegalovirus exposure and HLA in healthy donors. Study-wide findings and caveats: Relative to the approximately 700-donor mean, N-insertions were reportedly fewer in an Asian-associated ancestry cluster in a later analysis. As a later analysis revealed, most CMV-associated TCR beta chains appeared HLA-restricted. Because they were indistinguishable, some V segments, including TRBV6-2 and TRBV6-3, were excluded. What a later analysis showed was that several of the most significant clusters appeared linked to common viral pathogens.

Worth noting for this clone: What it binds is unknown.

Per germline, CDR1 SGHKS and CDR2 YYEKEE (reference sequence). Trimming shortened V by 0 bases and J by 0 bases, and 7 bases separated the two germline ends. The CDR3 length is 15 residues. The primer mix had 60 Vbeta and 13 Jbeta primers. Profiled with immunoSEQ multiplex PCR; TCRdb holds only in-frame clones, not every one. This sample has around 200,000 clones, with more than 70% found just once. The sequenced sample was PBMCs. V and J are TRBV5-5 and TRBJ2-1, with no clear D. This TCR derives from a man aged 25-40 years in good health and CMV-seropositive. CDR3 loop: CASSLEGASYNEQFF. The CDR3 DNA is TGTGCCAGCAGCTTGGAAGGAGCCTCCTACAATGAGCAGTTCTTC.